This entry describes one T cell receptor (beta chain). The antigen is undetermined. The data were obtained in a study of T-cell reconstitution after alpha-beta-depleted transplantation in children. General observations from the study: Most T-cell counts and diversity one year after the transplant came from T cells that were newly produced.

It was with unique molecular identifiers that the TCRbeta library was prepared. TCRdb reprocessed the PCR reads with MiXCR, giving one entry per CDR3 protein. This repertoire shows some 200,000 distinct CDR3 sequences, roughly 8.1% found once; its top ten account for about 40%. Germline values: CDR1 SQVTM, CDR2 ANQGSEA. The CDR3 contains 9 residues. V lost 5 bases and J lost 4, with 2 bases in between. The chain is built from TRBV29-1 and TRBJ1-1; D is undetermined. The material sequenced was PBMCs, mostly from graft donor cells, taken 360 days after TCRalphabeta/CD19-depleted stem cell transplant. This receptor was taken from a male patient aged 2 to 10 who had a stem cell transplant for acute myeloid leukemia, so the T cells may come from the graft donor. Here the CDR3 reads CSVSTEAFF. CDR3 nucleotide sequence: TGCAGCGTTTCCACTGAAGCTTTCTTT.